This TCR beta chain was profiled in a study of CD8 T cells in Susac syndrome. The germline V and J ends were trimmed by 2 bases and 1 base, with 8 bases remaining between them. Germline-derived CDR1 and CDR2 are MGHDK and SYGVNS. The CDR3 runs 14 residues. Random-hexamer reverse transcription was applied to about 0.45 to 1 ug RNA. TCRdb called the immunoSEQ multiplex PCR reads again in MiXCR, with one record for every CDR3 protein. The sample lists about 140,000 distinct CDR3 sequences, 95% occurring once. Sequences were obtained from CD8+ T cells from PBMCs. The receptor was isolated from a human donor with Susac syndrome. The chain joins TRBV25-1 to TRBJ2-5, with no clear D. The CDR3 DNA sequence: TGTGCCAGCAGTGAAGGGTACACCCAAGAGACCCAGTACTTC. Encoded protein: CASSEGYTQETQYF.